The 7 T cell receptor beta chains below come from one sample, sequenced in a study of T cell responses to AZD1222 COVID-19 vaccine. The method was immunoSEQ multiplex PCR; TCRdb's version includes in-frame clones alone and lacks a portion of them. The sample has 80,000 or so clones, roughly 90% seen once; the top ten hold 5.2%. The material was peripheral blood, obtained on day 0 of AZD1222 vaccination. These receptor sequences come from an adult in good health.

The chain recombines TRBV5-5 with TRBJ2-1; no clear D gene. The V end lost 1 base, the J end lost 0 bases, and 8 bases lay between the germline ends. CDR1 is SGHKS and CDR2 is YYEKEE in the germline V gene (reference sequence). The CDR3 runs to 15 residues. CDR3 in DNA: TGTGCCAGCAGCTTGAGCCTACCCTCCTACAATGAGCAGTTCTTC. This sequence encodes CASSLSLPSYNEQFF.

V gene TRBV2 combines with J gene TRBJ2-2, with 13 nucleotides matching TRBD2. This CDR3 is built from 15 residues. Germline CDR1 and CDR2: SNHLY and FYNNEI. Germline trimming cut 8 bases from V and 9 bases from J; bases unmatched to any gene: 9. The CDR3 nucleotides are TGTGCCAGCGGACAGACTAGCGGGGGGACTAGGGAGCTGTTTTTT. Translating it yields CASGQTSGGTRELFF.

J is TRBJ1-5 and V is TRBV18; D is unresolved. V was cut by 1 base and J by 1 base, with 5 bases left in between. The CDR3 is made up of 14 amino acids. The germline V gene encodes CDR1 KGHSH and CDR2 LQKENI. CDR3 region: CASSPLKSNQPQHF. CDR3 in DNA: TGTGCCAGCTCACCACTCAAGAGCAATCAGCCCCAGCATTTT.

V usage is TRBV3-1 (or the pseudogene TRBV3-2) and J usage is TRBJ2-5; 8 bases are a match to TRBD1. The V gene's germline CDR1 is LGHDT and CDR2 YNNKEL (reference sequence). The CDR3 has 15 residues. J was trimmed by 5 bases and V by 6 bases; bases with no gene match: 11. The CDR3 protein is CASSERTGTRETQYF. The CDR3 DNA is TGTGCCAGCAGTGAACGGACAGGGACGAGGGAGACCCAGTACTTC.

The chain carries TRBV4-1 and TRBJ2-7; D ambiguous. In germline, CDR1 is MGHRA, CDR2 YSYEKL. This CDR3 has 16 amino acids. The V and J ends lost 1 base and 2 bases respectively, with 15 bases between them. The CDR3: CASSQGTAPGPYEQYF. The CDR3 DNA sequence: TGCGCCAGCAGCCAAGGGACGGCTCCGGGCCCCTACGAGCAGTACTTC.

The rearrangement uses TRBV5-1 and TRBJ1-1, with unresolved D. Germline values: CDR1 SGHRS, CDR2 YFSETQ. This CDR3 has 15 residues. Trimming pared 6 bases from V and 5 bases from J, leaving 20 bases between. The CDR3 loop is CASKILPQSETEAFF. CDR3 coding DNA: TGCGCCAGCAAGATCTTACCCCAATCAGAAACTGAAGCTTTCTTT.

The V gene is TRBV12-3 or TRBV12-4, the J gene TRBJ2-5; D gene unclear. V dropped 5 bases and J dropped 0 bases, with 7 bases sitting between them. The CDR3 has 13 amino acids. CDR3 in amino acids: CASSLRYQETQYF. The CDR3 DNA sequence: TGTGCCAGCAGTCTTCGGTACCAAGAGACCCAGTACTTC.